This T cell receptor beta chain comes out of a study of blood T cell repertoires in COVID-19. On the study more broadly: COVID-19 samples, acute and convalescent, were from the United States, Italy and Spain. Sample material is recorded as cDNA or gDNA derived from T cells, B-cell-depleted T cells, or PBMCs.

Per the original methods: Estimates of nucleated cell counts were drawn from the amplification of reference gene primers. Clones were sequenced by immunoSEQ multiplex PCR, and TCRdb holds only the in-frame ones, with some missing. The DNA was the basis for D and trimming; V, J and clone size are from that table. The sample carries 35,000 to 40,000 clones, about 87% recorded once. The germline V gene encodes CDR1 KGHDR and CDR2 SFDVKD. V was cut by 3 bases and J by 6 bases, with 14 bases left in between. The CDR3 is 16 amino acids. Input material: peripheral blood. The TCR comes from a human donor in a cohort sampled during active COVID-19. V usage is TRBV24-1 and J usage is TRBJ1-6; no reliable D call. DNA of the CDR3: TGTGCCACCAGTGATCCCGGGGTGGGTGTTAATTCACCCCTCCACTTT. This encodes CATSDPGVGVNSPLHF.